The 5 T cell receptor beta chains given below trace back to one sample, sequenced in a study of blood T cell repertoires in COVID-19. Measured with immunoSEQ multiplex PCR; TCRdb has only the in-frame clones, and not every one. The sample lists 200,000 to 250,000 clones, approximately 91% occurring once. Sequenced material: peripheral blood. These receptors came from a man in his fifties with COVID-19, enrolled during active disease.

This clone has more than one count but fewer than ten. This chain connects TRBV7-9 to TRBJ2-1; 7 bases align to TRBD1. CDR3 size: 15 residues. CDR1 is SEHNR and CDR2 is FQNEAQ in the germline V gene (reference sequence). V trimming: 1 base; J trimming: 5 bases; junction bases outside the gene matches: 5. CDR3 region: CASSLGQGVHNEQFF. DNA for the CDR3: TGTGCCAGCAGCTTAGGACAGGGAGTACACAATGAGCAGTTCTTC.

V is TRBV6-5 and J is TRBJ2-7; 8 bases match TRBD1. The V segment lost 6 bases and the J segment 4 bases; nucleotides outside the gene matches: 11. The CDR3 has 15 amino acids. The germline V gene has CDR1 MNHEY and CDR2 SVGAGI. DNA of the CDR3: TGTGCCAGCAGCAGGTCAGGACAGGGTGGATACGAGCAGTACTTC. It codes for CASSRSGQGGYEQYF.

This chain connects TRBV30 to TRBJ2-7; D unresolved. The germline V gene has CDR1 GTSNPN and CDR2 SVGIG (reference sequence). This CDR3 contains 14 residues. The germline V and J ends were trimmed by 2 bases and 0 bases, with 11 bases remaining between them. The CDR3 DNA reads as TGTGCCTGGAGTTCGAGCGTCACCTCCTACGAGCAGTACTTC. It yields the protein CAWSSSVTSYEQYF.

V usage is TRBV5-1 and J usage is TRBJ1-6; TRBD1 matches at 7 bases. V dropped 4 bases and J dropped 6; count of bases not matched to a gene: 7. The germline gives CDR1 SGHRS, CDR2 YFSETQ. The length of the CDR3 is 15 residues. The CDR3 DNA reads TGCGCCAGCAGCCCCGAGACAGGGATTAATTCACCCCTCCACTTT. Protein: CASSPETGINSPLHF. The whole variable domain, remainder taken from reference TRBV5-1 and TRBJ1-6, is KAGVTQTPRYLIKTRGQQVTLSCSPISGHRSVSWYQQTPGQGLQFLFEYFSETQRNKGNFPGRFSGRQFSNSRSEMNVSTLELGDSALYLCASSPETGINSPLHFGNGTRLTVT.

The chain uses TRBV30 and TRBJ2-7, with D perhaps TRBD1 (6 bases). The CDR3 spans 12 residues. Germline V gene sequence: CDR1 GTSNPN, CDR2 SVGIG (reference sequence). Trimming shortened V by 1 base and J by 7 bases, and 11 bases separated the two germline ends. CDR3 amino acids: CAWSGQGGEQYF. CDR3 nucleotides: TGTGCCTGGAGTGGACAAGGGGGAGAGCAGTACTTC. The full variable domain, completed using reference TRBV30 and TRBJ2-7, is SQTIHQWPATLVQPVGSPLSLECTVEGTSNPNLYWYRQAAGRGLQLLFYSVGIGQISSEVPQNLSASRPQDRQFILSSKKLLLSDSGFYLCAWSGQGGEQYFGPGTRLTVT.